This TCR beta chain was recovered during a study of control samples from healthy donors and cancer patients. The CDR3 runs to 13 residues. CDR1 is SGHRS and CDR2 is YFSETQ in the germline V gene. The V end was cut by 5 bases, the J end by 3 bases, with 9 bases between. Using immunoSEQ multiplex PCR, the repertoire was profiled, and TCRdb retains in-frame clones only, with some absent. Of some 140,000 clones listed, approximately 94% are singletons. The chain couples TRBV5-1 to TRBJ2-1; unclear D gene. This TCR derives from a man aged 35 to 55 in good health. What was sequenced was blood. The CDR3: CASRDGHYNEQFF. The CDR3 region has the DNA TGCGCCAGCAGGGACGGCCACTACAATGAGCAGTTCTTC.